The 20 T cell receptor beta chains presented below share a single source sample, sequenced in a study of Ad26.COV2.S vaccination and SARS-CoV-2 variants (dated by TCRdb to the early 2020s). The label giving this sample's treatment or condition can be read as: 15 to 20 received Ad26.COV2.S at low or high dose, single or two shots; 5 received placebo; per-sample allocation not given. For vaccine and placebo recipients, repertoires were sequenced using samples collected on day 63 after the first injection. Library generation was performed with the immunoSEQ multiplex PCR assay. This immuneACCESS table, as held by TCRdb, lists in-frame sequences with V and J called but not all clones. Of the missing ones, under half trace to an unresolved V gene in checked studies; the others have no known cause. The sample data list hundreds of thousands of clones, and more than 75% of these were observed just once. The ten largest clones add up to over 2.5% of the sample.

This sample comprised peripheral blood, obtained in a trial of Ad26.COV2.S vaccine versus placebo. Receptors were obtained from a person between 18 and 65 years old who received the Ad26.COV2.S COVID-19 vaccine or a placebo.

The chain has TRBV29-1 and TRBJ1-3; maybe TRBD1 (6 bases). The CDR3 sequence is 13 residues long. Germline CDR1 reads SQVTM; CDR2 reads ANQGSEA. V lost 7 bases and J lost 1, with 11 bases in between. The CDR3 sequence: CSARQGSGNTIYF. The CDR3 nucleotides are TGCAGCGCCCGTCAGGGGTCTGGAAACACCATATATTTT. Combining the CDR3 with reference TRBV29-1 and TRBJ1-3 gives the whole variable domain SAVISQKPSRDICQRGTSLTIQCQVDSQVTMMFWYRQQPGQSLTLIATANQGSEATYESGFVIDKFPISRPNLTFSTLTVSNMSPEDSSIYLCSARQGSGNTIYFGEGSWLTVV.

This sequence joins TRBV6-6 and TRBJ2-3; 7 nucleotides align to TRBD2. V was clipped by 6 bases and J by 5 bases; unmatched bases: 2. Germline assignment: CDR1 MNHNY and CDR2 SVGAGI (reference sequence). The CDR3 sequence is 12 residues long. The CDR3 spells CASRPSGDTQYF. The CDR3 coding sequence is TGTGCCAGCAGGCCTAGCGGAGATACGCAGTATTTT.

This clone came up once. The V gene is TRBV20-1, the J gene TRBJ1-2; 8 nucleotides agree with TRBD1. CDR3 length equals 14 residues. V was clipped by 3 bases and J by 7 bases; unmatched bases: 10. Per the germline V gene, CDR1 is DFQATT and CDR2 is SNEGSKA (reference sequence). This CDR3 is CSASGQGGYGGYTF. The CDR3 DNA reads TGCAGTGCTAGTGGACAGGGCGGGTATGGTGGCTACACCTTC.

The rearrangement joins TRBV30 to TRBJ1-6; D gene unclear. Trimming shortened V by 4 bases and J by 4 bases, and 11 bases separated the two germline ends. The CDR3 is made up of 14 amino acids. Germline V gene data show CDR1 as GTSNPN and CDR2 as SVGIG (reference sequence). The CDR3 spells CAWNDPSYNSPLHF. CDR3 in DNA: TGTGCCTGGAACGACCCATCTTATAATTCACCCCTCCACTTT. The whole variable domain, remainder taken from reference TRBV30 and TRBJ1-6, is SQTIHQWPATLVQPVGSPLSLECTVEGTSNPNLYWYRQAAGRGLQLLFYSVGIGQISSEVPQNLSASRPQDRQFILSSKKLLLSDSGFYLCAWNDPSYNSPLHFGNGTRLTVT.

This clone was found a few times. In nucleotides, the CDR3 is TGTGCCAGCAGCTTAGAAGGGAACTATGGCTACACCTTC. Translating gives CASSLEGNYGYTF. The genes are TRBV7-2 and TRBJ1-2; D unresolved. V shed 1 base and J shed 2 bases, with 5 bases lying between them. The CDR3 is made up of 13 amino acids. Germline V CDR1 and CDR2: SGHTA, FQGNSA. Full variable domain (rest looked up from reference TRBV7-2 and TRBJ1-2): GAGVSQSPSNKVTEKGKDVELRCDPISGHTALYWYRQSLGQGLEFLIYFQGNSAPDKSGLPSDRFSAERTGGSVSTLTIQRTQQEDSAVYLCASSLEGNYGYTFGSGTRLTVV.

The rearrangement uses TRBV7-2 and TRBJ1-1; D is unresolved. Looked up from germline, CDR1 is SGHTA and CDR2 is FQGNSA. With 0 bases removed from V and 1 base from J, the gap between germline ends came to 6 bases. This CDR3 spans 14 amino acids. The CDR3 DNA sequence: TGTGCCAGCAGCTTAGCGCTCTGGAACACTGAAGCTTTCTTT. This translates into CASSLALWNTEAFF.

J is TRBJ2-1 and V is TRBV10-1, with TRBD2 matching over 11 bases. J lost 9 bases, V lost 4 bases, and 14 bases had no gene match. The length of the CDR3 is 17 residues. Germline-derived CDR1 and CDR2 are WNHNN and SYGVQD (reference sequence). The DNA for the CDR3 is TGCGCCAGCAGTGCAATCGGGACTAGCGGTGAGGACGGTGAGCAGTTCTTC. The encoded protein is CASSAIGTSGEDGEQFF.

The chain uses TRBV6-2 or TRBV6-3 and TRBJ1-5; unclear D gene. The CDR3 has 17 residues. From germline, CDR1 is MNHEY and CDR2 SVGEGT. The germline V and J ends were trimmed by 2 bases and 4 bases, with 18 bases remaining between them. The CDR3: CASSYEEWRIGNQPQHF. Written as DNA, the CDR3 is TGTGCCAGCAGTTACGAGGAGTGGCGCATCGGAAATCAGCCCCAGCATTTT.

The chain has TRBV25-1 and TRBJ2-2; 8 bases match TRBD2. This CDR3 has 14 amino acids. Germline CDR1 and CDR2: MGHDK and SYGVNS. Trimming at V came to 5 bases and at J to 8 bases, leaving 7 bases not matched to a gene. The CDR3 coding sequence is TGTGCCAGCAGTCCGGCGGGCGGGAGGGGGGAGCTGTTTTTT. Its protein product is CASSPAGGRGELFF.

The chain is built from TRBV7-9 and TRBJ2-1; 10 nucleotides match TRBD1. CDR3 size: 17 residues. V shed 4 bases and J 10 bases; nucleotides not matched to a gene: 16. Germline V gene lookup returns CDR1 SEHNR and CDR2 FQNEAQ (reference sequence). CDR3 in amino acids: CASSSPLSGADRGEQFF. The CDR3 bases are TGTGCCAGCAGCTCCCCCCTTAGCGGGGCGGACAGGGGGGAGCAGTTCTTC.

The chain recombines TRBV10-3 with TRBJ2-3; 8 bases are shared with TRBD1. Germline values: CDR1 ENHRY, CDR2 SYGVKD. The CDR3 spans 13 residues. J lost 1 base, V lost 6 bases, and 0 bases had no gene match. CDR3 sequence: CAIRDRGTDTQYF. The CDR3 DNA is TGTGCCATCAGGGACAGGGGCACAGATACGCAGTATTTT.

The genes are TRBV19 and TRBJ2-7; 14 nucleotides align to TRBD2. Per germline, CDR1 LNHDA and CDR2 SQIVND (reference sequence). Trimming cost V 5 bases and J 5 bases; bases outside gene matches: 11. CDR3 length: 17 amino acids. In DNA form, the CDR3 reads TGTGCCAGTAGTGGACTAGCGGGGGGCTGGGAACAAGACGAGCAGTACTTC. This codes for CASSGLAGGWEQDEQYF.

This sequence joins TRBV15 and TRBJ1-4; 9 bases map to TRBD1. Looked up from germline, CDR1 is LNHNV and CDR2 is YYDKDF (reference sequence). V dropped 1 base and J dropped 8; count of bases not matched to a gene: 14. The CDR3 loop spans 18 amino acids. CDR3 loop: CATSRGELGQGIGEKLFF. The CDR3 nucleotides read TGTGCCACCAGCAGAGGTGAATTAGGACAGGGGATCGGGGAAAAACTGTTTTTT.

The gene calls are TRBV6-2 or TRBV6-3 and TRBJ1-4; D is uncertain. With 2 bases removed from V and 0 bases from J, the gap between germline ends came to 13 bases. The germline CDR1 and CDR2 sequences are MNHEY and SVGEGT. The CDR3 spans 17 residues. The CDR3 sequence is CASSYDGRFATNEKLFF. In nucleotides, the CDR3 is TGTGCCAGCAGTTACGACGGCAGGTTTGCAACTAATGAAAAACTGTTTTTT.

The gene calls are TRBV29-1 and TRBJ2-3; no clear D gene. The CDR3 contains 11 residues. The germline V gene encodes CDR1 SQVTM and CDR2 ANQGSEA. The germline V and J ends were trimmed by 5 bases and 3 bases, with 6 bases remaining between them. CDR3 nucleotides: TGCAGCGTTAAGGGTACAGATACGCAGTATTTT. Amino acids: CSVKGTDTQYF.

This clone was seen a single time. Distinct nucleotide sequences in the sample also encode this CDR3. V and J are TRBV7-9 and TRBJ1-1; no definite D call. CDR1 SEHNR and CDR2 FQNEAQ come from the germline V gene (reference sequence). The CDR3 runs to 13 residues. The ends were cut back, 1 base at V and 1 base at J, with 4 bases in the middle. The CDR3 sequence is CASSLVANTEAFF. As DNA, the CDR3 is TGTGCCAGCAGCTTAGTGGCGAACACTGAAGCTTTCTTT.

This rearrangement joins TRBV7-3 to TRBJ2-2, with TRBD1 matching 7 bases. V dropped 3 bases and J dropped 1; count of bases not matched to a gene: 2. The CDR3 runs 15 residues. Germline-derived CDR1 and CDR2 are SGHTA and FQGTGA. The CDR3 is CASSFRQGNTGELFF. In DNA, the CDR3 is TGTGCCAGCAGCTTTCGACAGGGGAACACCGGGGAGCTGTTTTTT.

The chain has TRBV28 and TRBJ2-1; D might be TRBD1 or TRBD2, each matching 5 bases. The germline V and J ends were trimmed by 6 bases and 6 bases, with 12 bases remaining between them. Per the germline V gene, CDR1 is MDHEN and CDR2 is SYDVKM. CDR3 size: 13 residues. The CDR3 nucleotides read TGTGCCAGCAGGCGCGAGGGGCTCAATGAGCAGTTCTTC. Translation: CASRREGLNEQFF.

The gene calls are TRBV6-5 and TRBJ1-1; D ambiguous. The CDR3 has 12 amino acids. The germline gives CDR1 MNHEY, CDR2 SVGAGI. V was trimmed by 2 bases and J by 4 bases, leaving 5 bases between them. The CDR3 sequence: CASSYGTTEAFF. The CDR3 coding sequence is TGTGCCAGCAGTTACGGTACCACTGAAGCTTTCTTT.

The CDR3: CATHREVNSEAFF. CDR3 coding DNA: TGTGCCACCCACAGGGAGGTTAACTCGGAAGCTTTCTTT. The genes are TRBV4-2 and TRBJ1-1, with a tentative D call TRBD1 (6 bases). V dropped 10 bases and J dropped 8 bases, with 20 bases sitting between them. Germline V gene lookup returns CDR1 LGHNA and CDR2 YNFKEQ. This CDR3 has 13 amino acids.